One sample yielded the 15 T cell receptor beta chains listed below, sequenced in a study of T-cell reconstitution after alpha-beta-depleted transplantation in children. Unique molecular identifiers were incorporated during preparation of the TCRbeta library. TCRdb reprocessed the PCR reads via MiXCR and lists one record per CDR3 protein. Of about 77,000 distinct CDR3 sequences in the sample, 15% to 20% are singletons; the top ten hold approximately 55%. Here the sequenced sample was PBMCs, mostly from graft donor cells, taken 360 days after TCRalphabeta/CD19-depleted stem cell transplant. These receptors originate from a male patient aged 2 to 10 who had a stem cell transplant for acute lymphoblastic leukemia, so the T cells may come from the graft donor.

The chain carries TRBV10-3 and TRBJ2-5; the D gene is possibly TRBD2 (6 bases). Germline V gene sequence: CDR1 ENHRY, CDR2 SYGVKD. V lost 0 bases to trimming and J lost 6 bases, with 11 bases between them. This CDR3 has 14 amino acids. The chain's CDR3 is CAISESEGRKTQYF. CDR3 nucleotides: TGTGCCATCAGTGAGTCGGAAGGGAGGAAGACCCAGTACTTC.

This clonotype has a handful of counts. The chain links TRBV5-1 to TRBJ1-1, with D unclear. The germline V and J ends were trimmed by 0 bases and 9 bases, with 12 bases remaining between them. There are 13 residues in the CDR3. Germline CDR1 reads SGHRS; CDR2 reads YFSETQ. CDR3 nucleotide sequence: TGCGCCAGCAGCTTGGAAGGAGGGCAAAAAGCTTTCTTT. It codes for CASSLEGGQKAFF.

This clonotype was picked up a small number of times. The genes are TRBV10-3 and TRBJ2-3; 12 positions agree with TRBD2. Germline trimming cut 6 bases from V and 2 bases from J; bases unmatched to any gene: 6. The CDR3 is 16 residues long. CDR1 and CDR2 (germline): ENHRY, SYGVKD. The CDR3 region has the DNA TGTGCCATCAGCGAGGGACTAGCGGGTACCACAGATACGCAGTATTTT. This gives the protein CAISEGLAGTTDTQYF.

The genes are TRBV11-2 and TRBJ2-7; a possible D gene is TRBD1 (6 bases). The germline V and J ends were trimmed by 3 bases and 2 bases, with 11 bases remaining between them. The CDR3 is 14 amino acids. The germline CDR1 and CDR2 sequences are SGHAT and FQNNGV. CDR3 amino acids: CASSFAGETYEQYF. CDR3 nucleotides: TGTGCCAGCAGCTTTGCAGGGGAAACCTACGAGCAGTACTTC. Complete variable domain (other parts from reference TRBV11-2 and TRBJ2-7): EAGVAQSPRYKIIEKRQSVAFWCNPISGHATLYWYQQILGQGPKLLIQFQNNGVVDDSQLPKDRFSAERLKGVDSTLKIQPAKLEDSAVYLCASSFAGETYEQYFGPGTRLTVT.

This clonotype was recorded at least ten times. The chain uses TRBV20-1 and TRBJ2-2; 10 bases align to TRBD2. This CDR3 is built from 16 residues. The germline gives CDR1 DFQATT, CDR2 SNEGSKA (reference sequence). V lost 1 base to trimming and J lost 4 bases; unmatched junction nucleotides: 6. The DNA of the CDR3 is TGCAGTGCTAGAGTTGGGACTAGCGTCCCCACCGGGGAGCTGTTTTTT. Its translation: CSARVGTSVPTGELFF.

This clonotype showed up many times. The chain couples TRBV4-1 to TRBJ2-3, with 10 nucleotides matching TRBD2. The germline CDR1 and CDR2 sequences are MGHRA and YSYEKL. V dropped 1 base and J dropped 6; count of bases not matched to a gene: 7. This CDR3 is built from 16 residues. In DNA, the CDR3 is TGCGCCAGCAGCCAAGGAGCGGGAGGGCAGGGGGATACGCAGTATTTT. It specifies CASSQGAGGQGDTQYF.

The chain combines TRBV7-7 with TRBJ2-1; 7 nucleotides match TRBD1. Germline trimming cut 6 bases from V and 2 bases from J; bases unmatched to any gene: 7. The CDR3 contains 15 residues. Germline V CDR1 and CDR2: SSHAT, FNYEAQ (reference sequence). In DNA, the CDR3 is TGTGCCAGCAGTCGAGGGACAGTCCCCTACAATGAGCAGTTCTTC. It codes for CASSRGTVPYNEQFF. Supplemented by reference TRBV7-7 and TRBJ2-1, the full variable domain reads GAGVSQSPRYKVTKRGQDVTLRCDPISSHATLYWYQQALGQGPEFLTYFNYEAQPDKSGLPSDRFSAERPEGSISTLTIQRTEQRDSAMYRCASSRGTVPYNEQFFGPGTRLTVL.

The J gene is TRBJ1-1, the V gene TRBV2, with no clear D. V lost 5 bases, J lost 1 base, and 8 bases lay in between. This CDR3 is built from 13 residues. CDR1 is SNHLY and CDR2 is FYNNEI in the germline V gene. CDR3 sequence reads: CASSPQWNTEAFF. CDR3 nucleotides: TGTGCCAGCAGTCCCCAATGGAACACTGAAGCTTTCTTT.

This clonotype was found a few times. The chain is built from TRBV7-9 and TRBJ2-4; 10 bases are shared with TRBD1. The CDR3 runs 17 residues. The V gene's germline CDR1 is SEHNR and CDR2 FQNEAQ (reference sequence). Losses at the gene ends were 0 bases for V and 0 bases for J; bases not matched to a gene: 2. CDR3 amino acids: CASSLAGTGVAKNIQYF. CDR3 DNA: TGTGCCAGCAGCTTAGCCGGGACAGGGGTAGCCAAAAACATTCAGTACTTC.

This clonotype was found a few times. The chain links TRBV29-1 to TRBJ2-7; D may match TRBD1 or TRBD2 (5 bases each). This CDR3 is 16 amino acids long. Trimming stripped 1 base from V and 1 base from J, with 17 bases between. Germline CDR1 reads SQVTM; CDR2 reads ANQGSEA. The CDR3, as DNA: TGCAGCGTTGAAGCGGTCGGGACGACGAATTCCTACGAGCAGTACTTC. Translated: CSVEAVGTTNSYEQYF.

The V call is TRBV5-1, the J call TRBJ2-1, with TRBD2 identical over 7 bases. Per germline, CDR1 SGHRS and CDR2 YFSETQ. The ends lost 0 bases at V and 10 bases at J; junction bases unmatched: 10. This CDR3 contains 15 residues. CDR3 amino acids: CASSLAGGPDLEQFF. The DNA for the CDR3 is TGCGCCAGCAGCTTGGCGGGAGGACCTGATCTGGAGCAGTTCTTC.

This clonotype has a handful of counts. The V and J genes are TRBV15 and TRBJ2-7; TRBD2 agrees at 7 bases. The V gene end was trimmed by 0 bases and the J gene end by 7 bases; junction bases not matched to a gene: 6. CDR1 and CDR2 (germline): LNHNV, YYDKDF (reference sequence). The CDR3 is made up of 14 amino acids. For the CDR3, the DNA is TGTGCCACCAGCAGAGAGTTGGGAGGGGTAGAGCAGTACTTC. The encoded protein is CATSRELGGVEQYF.

The V and J genes are TRBV2 and TRBJ1-6; D unresolved. CDR1 and CDR2 (germline): SNHLY, FYNNEI. Between the trimmed V and J ends, which lost 1 base and 10 bases, there was a span of 8 bases. This CDR3 has 13 amino acids. CDR3 sequence: CASSEVASSPLHF. The CDR3 bases are TGTGCCAGCAGTGAAGTCGCCAGCTCACCCCTCCACTTT.

This chain joins TRBV6-2 or TRBV6-3 and TRBJ2-5; possibly TRBD1 for D (5 bases). V shed 2 bases and J shed 5 bases, with 21 bases lying between them. Germline CDR1 is MNHEY and CDR2 is SVGEGT. This CDR3 region has 17 residues. CDR3 protein: CASSYPRASALKETQYF. The CDR3 DNA follows: TGTGCCAGCAGTTACCCCAGGGCAAGCGCCTTGAAGGAGACCCAGTACTTC.

This clonotype came up a few times. The rearrangement uses TRBV10-2 and TRBJ2-3; D is undetermined. V shed 4 bases and J shed 5 bases, with 7 bases lying between them. The CDR3 is 12 amino acids. Germline values: CDR1 WSHSY, CDR2 SAAADI. The CDR3 here is CASSAVRDTQYF. The CDR3 coding sequence is TGCGCCAGCAGTGCGGTACGAGATACGCAGTATTTT.